This T cell receptor beta chain was sequenced in a study of blood T cell repertoires in COVID-19. Across the whole study: Researchers got acute and convalescent COVID-19 samples from the United States, Italy and Spain.

Researchers sorted participants into cohorts using their self-reported clinical history. The CDR3 sequence is 13 residues long. Germline V gene data show CDR1 as LGHDT and CDR2 as YNNKEL (reference sequence). The ends were cut back, 5 bases at V and 0 bases at J, with 8 bases in the middle. TCRdb keeps only in-frame clones here, not all; method: immunoSEQ multiplex PCR. The top ten clones hold about 6.9% of a sample with 250,000 to 300,000 clones, 85% of them seen once. The rearrangement uses TRBV3-1 (or the pseudogene TRBV3-2) and TRBJ2-7, with D perhaps matching TRBD2 (6 bases). The sequenced material came from PBMCs or T cells enriched from blood (not recorded which). This TCR came from a woman aged 50 to 60 who had been exposed to COVID-19. DNA for the CDR3: TGTGCCAGCAGCAGGGACTTCTCCTACGAGCAGTACTTC. It codes for CASSRDFSYEQYF.